This record concerns one T cell receptor beta chain sequence. Its specific antigen is unknown. No much larger clonotype is one base removed from it; base qualities were not supplied. Other DNA sequences in this sample translate to the same CDR3. The record originates from a study of shared clonotypes between healthy human individuals (dated by TCRdb to the early 2020s). Study-wide context: A couple of women and a few men aged 18 to 49 years were included in the cohort. Blood TCR repertoires of about five healthy adults were deeply sequenced to estimate repertoire size and the extent of clonotype sharing between individuals. Between about 0.9 and 9 billion PBMCs per donor were obtained by leukapheresis. To increase sequencing depth and limit assay-specific biases, TCR repertoire library preparation and sequencing were carried out by different laboratories using diverse techniques. For each donor, CD4 naive and CD4 memory were each run on three plates, CD8 naive on two plates, and CD8 memory on one plate. The paper as a whole reports these results and caveats: When several donors were compared, the shared fraction of clonotypes was around 5% for naive CD4, less than 4% for naive CD8, more than 2% for memory CD4, and about 0.36% for memory CD8. Pairwise subsampling led to the expectation that sequencing depth would affect the degree of clonotype sharing among donors. Clonotypes shared by all four sorted-subset donors showed higher generation probabilities than non-shared clonotypes. The genetic and exposure-history diversity represented was limited by the small number of donors. Rarefaction of sorted-subset datasets indicated incomplete sequencing despite the large sequencing depth. Sampling was restricted to blood, and TCR repertoires in tissue are likely to differ from TCR repertoires in blood. Naive subsets generally had larger estimated clonotype richness than memory subsets.

V and J lose 1 base and 3 bases, and a span of 7 bases separates them. Taken from the germline V gene, the CDR1 and CDR2 loops are SGHTA and FQGNSA. The CDR3 has 13 amino acids, counting the end cysteine and phenylalanine. The DNA shown is the 39-base CDR3, in frame from base 1. Using the deep immunoSEQ assay, TCR CDR3 regions were amplified from genomic DNA by multiplex PCR. Genomic DNA extracted from each cell subset was distributed evenly over all wells of several immunoSEQ 96-well plates, and each plate served as one replicate. Each replicate PCR for sorted subsets received about 210 ng genomic DNA, equal to roughly 33,000 T cell genomes. Purified libraries were measured with a Qubit 3.0 fluorometer, size-checked on a Bioanalyzer 2100, and measured again with the KAPA Library Quantification kit. Each immunoSEQ 96-well plate was sequenced on its own single-read 150-cycle Illumina NextSeq 550 flow cell. Turning to the authors' computational methods: Because the immunoSEQ output held only junctional sequences and lacked quality scores, the filtering could not match the filtering applied to full-length reads. To assign V/J genes and CDR3, sequences were annotated against IMGT germline references using PyIR, a Python wrapper for IgBLAST v1.9. Reads with weak V/J assignments (E-value above 1e-6), missing CDR3, stop codons, out-of-frame junctions, or ambiguous translated residues were removed. V3J clonotypes were defined as sequences sharing an identical inferred V gene, J gene, and CDR3 amino acid sequence. Percentage overlap between repertoires was computed as shared unique clonotypes divided by the size of the smaller repertoire. RTK rarefaction, the Chao1 estimator, and Recon v2.1 estimates of unobserved clonotypes were used to assess repertoire richness. For all TCRbeta clonotypes obtained by the gDNA method from a few donors, generation probabilities were computed with OLGA. Imported from immuneACCESS, the table was reduced by TCRdb to in-frame sequences with V and J called. These copies leave out some clones; in studies compared against another copy, an unresolved V gene accounts for under half, and the cause of the remainder is not known. V and J calls and clone size are copied from that table; D and trimming were computed from the DNA. Present in this sample are 2 million to 2.5 million clones, over 85% of which were seen just once. Of the sample, 0.39% is held by the ten largest clones.

The donors were healthy, HIV-negative adults with no recently reported acute infections or vaccinations. Only Caucasian adults living in Nashville, Tennessee, USA were represented among the donors. CD4+ T cells were enriched through magnetic negative selection, after which naive cells were positively selected on CD45RA and the remaining negative fraction served as the memory subset. After blood collection by leukapheresis, PBMCs were isolated using Ficoll-Histopaque density gradient centrifugation and then cryopreserved in the vapor phase of liquid nitrogen. Purity and quantity of every magnetically sorted T cell population were checked by analytical flow cytometry. Each sorted fraction had its genomic DNA isolated and then quantified by UV absorbance on a Nanodrop 2000c.

This TCR was sampled from a man younger than 30 in good health. Some clones in this sample may be carry-over from other donors' samples. Sequencing was performed on naive CD4+ T cells from PBMCs. The cell subset or site label corresponds to: CD45RA+ positively selected. The receptor chain draws on TRBV7-2 and TRBJ2-7; no D segment can be confidently identified. CDR3 sequence: CASSLGVLYEQYF. The DNA sequence follows: TGTGCCAGCAGCTTAGGGGTACTCTACGAGCAGTACTTC.